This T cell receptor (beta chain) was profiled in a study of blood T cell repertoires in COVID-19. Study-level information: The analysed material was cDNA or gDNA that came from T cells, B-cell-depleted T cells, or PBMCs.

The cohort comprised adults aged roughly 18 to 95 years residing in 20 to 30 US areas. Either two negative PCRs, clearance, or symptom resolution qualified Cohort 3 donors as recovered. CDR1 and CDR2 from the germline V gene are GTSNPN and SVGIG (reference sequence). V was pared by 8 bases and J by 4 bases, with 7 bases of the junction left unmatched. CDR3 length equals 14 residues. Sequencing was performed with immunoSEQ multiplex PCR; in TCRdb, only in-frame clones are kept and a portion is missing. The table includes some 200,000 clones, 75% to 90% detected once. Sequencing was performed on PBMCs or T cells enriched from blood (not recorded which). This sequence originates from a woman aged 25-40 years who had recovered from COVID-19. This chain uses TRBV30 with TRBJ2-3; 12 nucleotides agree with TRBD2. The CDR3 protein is CAGPTSGSPDTQYF. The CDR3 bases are TGTGCCGGGCCGACTAGCGGGAGTCCAGATACGCAGTATTTT. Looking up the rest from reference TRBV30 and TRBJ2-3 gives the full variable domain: SQTIHQWPATLVQPVGSPLSLECTVEGTSNPNLYWYRQAAGRGLQLLFYSVGIGQISSEVPQNLSASRPQDRQFILSSKKLLLSDSGFYLCAGPTSGSPDTQYFGPGTRLTVL.